Included here is one TCR beta chain sequence, with context. Antigen: not known. The source of the sample is a study of T-cell reconstitution after alpha-beta-depleted transplantation in children. Study outcomes and limitations: A year post-transplant, T-cell counts and diversity derived mostly from newly produced T cells. TCRbeta diversity was high at day 60 in some patients (a result of surviving recipient T cells and thymic progenitors). Several hundred expanded graft clones reportedly gave rise to the alpha-beta T cells present about two months after transplant.

Unique molecular identifiers were used to barcode this TCRbeta library. TCRdb itself ran the PCR reads through MiXCR, one entry per CDR3 protein. The sample has some 95,000 distinct CDR3 sequences, 20% to 30% seen once. The V gene's germline CDR1 is SGHDN and CDR2 FVKESK. The CDR3 totals 15 residues. The ends were cut back, 0 bases at V and 6 bases at J, with 14 bases in the middle. The specimen was PBMCs, collected before TCRalphabeta/CD19-depleted stem cell transplant. The sequence derives from a boy younger than 10 with acute lymphoblastic leukemia, due to receive a stem cell transplant. This chain links TRBV14 with TRBJ2-5; D perhaps matches TRBD2 (6 bases). The CDR3 is CASSQDSSVWQTQYF. CDR3 DNA: TGTGCCAGCAGCCAAGATTCTAGCGTGTGGCAGACCCAGTACTTC.